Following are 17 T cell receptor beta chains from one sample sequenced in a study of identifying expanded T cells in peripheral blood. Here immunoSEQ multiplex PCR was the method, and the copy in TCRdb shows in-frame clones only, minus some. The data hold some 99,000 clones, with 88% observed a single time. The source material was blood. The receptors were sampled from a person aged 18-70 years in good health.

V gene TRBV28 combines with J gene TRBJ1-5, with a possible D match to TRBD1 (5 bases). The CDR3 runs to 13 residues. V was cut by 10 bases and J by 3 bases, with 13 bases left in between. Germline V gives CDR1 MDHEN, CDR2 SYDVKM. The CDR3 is CATLDRFNQPQHF. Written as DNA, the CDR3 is TGTGCCACCCTAGACAGATTCAATCAGCCCCAGCATTTT.

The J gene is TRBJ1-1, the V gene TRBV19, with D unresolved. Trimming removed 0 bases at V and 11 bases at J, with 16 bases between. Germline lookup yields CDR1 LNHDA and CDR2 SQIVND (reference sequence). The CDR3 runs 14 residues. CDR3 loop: CASSIDRGVLGAFF. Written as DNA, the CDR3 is TGTGCCAGTAGTATAGATCGCGGGGTTTTGGGGGCTTTCTTT.

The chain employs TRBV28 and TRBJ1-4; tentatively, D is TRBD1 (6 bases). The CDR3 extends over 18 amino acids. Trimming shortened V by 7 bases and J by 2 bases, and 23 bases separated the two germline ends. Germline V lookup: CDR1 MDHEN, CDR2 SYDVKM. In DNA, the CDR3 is TGTGCCAGCACCGAAGAGGGAGGGGGTTTTGGTACTAATGAAAAACTGTTTTTT. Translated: CASTEEGGGFGTNEKLFF.

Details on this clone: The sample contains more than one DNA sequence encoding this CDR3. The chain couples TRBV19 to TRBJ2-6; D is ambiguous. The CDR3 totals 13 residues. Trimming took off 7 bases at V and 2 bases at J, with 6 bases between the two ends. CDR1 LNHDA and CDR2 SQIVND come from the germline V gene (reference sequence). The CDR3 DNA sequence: TGTGCCAGTAAAACCGCTGGGGCCAACGTCCTGACTTTC. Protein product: CASKTAGANVLTF. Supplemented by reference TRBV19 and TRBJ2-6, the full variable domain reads DGGITQSPKYLFRKEGQNVTLSCEQNLNHDAMYWYRQDPGQGLRLIYYSQIVNDFQKGDIAEGYSVSREKKESFPLTVTSAQKNPTAFYLCASKTAGANVLTFGAGSRLTVL.

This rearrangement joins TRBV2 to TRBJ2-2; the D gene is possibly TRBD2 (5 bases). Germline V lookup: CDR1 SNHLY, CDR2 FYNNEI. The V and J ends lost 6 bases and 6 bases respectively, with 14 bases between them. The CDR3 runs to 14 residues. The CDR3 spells CASRKDGVPGELFF. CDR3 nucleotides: TGTGCCAGCAGGAAGGACGGGGTCCCCGGGGAGCTGTTTTTT.

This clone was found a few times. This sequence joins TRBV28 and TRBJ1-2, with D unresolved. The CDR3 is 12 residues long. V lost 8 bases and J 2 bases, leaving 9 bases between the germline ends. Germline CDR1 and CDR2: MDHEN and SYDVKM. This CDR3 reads CASLTGNYGYTF. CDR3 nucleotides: TGTGCCAGCCTGACTGGGAACTATGGCTACACCTTC.

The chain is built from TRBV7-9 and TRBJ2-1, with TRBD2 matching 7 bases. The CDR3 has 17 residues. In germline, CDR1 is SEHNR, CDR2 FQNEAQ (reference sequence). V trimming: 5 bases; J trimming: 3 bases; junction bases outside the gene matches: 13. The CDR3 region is CASSKPASGEIYNEQFF. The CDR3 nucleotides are TGTGCCAGCAGCAAACCGGCTAGCGGAGAGATCTACAATGAGCAGTTCTTC.

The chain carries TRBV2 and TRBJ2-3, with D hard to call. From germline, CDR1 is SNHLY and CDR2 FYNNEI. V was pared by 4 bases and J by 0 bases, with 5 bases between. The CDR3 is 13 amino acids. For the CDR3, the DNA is TGTGCCAGCAGTGGACTGAGCACAGATACGCAGTATTTT. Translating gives CASSGLSTDTQYF. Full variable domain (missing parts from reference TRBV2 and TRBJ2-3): EPEVTQTPSHQVTQMGQEVILRCVPISNHLYFYWYRQILGQKVEFLVSFYNNEISEKSEIFDDQFSVERPDGSNFTLKIRSTKLEDSAMYFCASSGLSTDTQYFGPGTRLTVL.

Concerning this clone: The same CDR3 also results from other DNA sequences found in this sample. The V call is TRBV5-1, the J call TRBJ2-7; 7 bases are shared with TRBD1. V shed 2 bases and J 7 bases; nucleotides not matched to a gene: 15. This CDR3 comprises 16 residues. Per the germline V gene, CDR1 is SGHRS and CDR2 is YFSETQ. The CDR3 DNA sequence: TGCGCCAGCAGCTTAGTACAGGGGTTAACCGGGGAGGAGCAGTACTTC. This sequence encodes CASSLVQGLTGEEQYF.

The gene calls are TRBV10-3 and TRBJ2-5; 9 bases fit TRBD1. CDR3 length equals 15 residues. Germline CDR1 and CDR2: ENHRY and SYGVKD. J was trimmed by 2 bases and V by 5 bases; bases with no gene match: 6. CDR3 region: CAISPGTGIQETQYF. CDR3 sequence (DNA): TGTGCCATCAGTCCCGGGACAGGGATACAAGAGACCCAGTACTTC.

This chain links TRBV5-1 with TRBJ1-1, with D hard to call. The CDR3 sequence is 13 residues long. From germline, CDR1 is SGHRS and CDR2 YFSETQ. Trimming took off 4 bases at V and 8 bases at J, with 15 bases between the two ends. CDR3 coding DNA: TGCGCCAGCAGCACCCCAGCGGGGAGGGAAGCTTTCTTT. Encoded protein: CASSTPAGREAFF. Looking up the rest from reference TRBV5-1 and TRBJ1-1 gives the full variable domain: KAGVTQTPRYLIKTRGQQVTLSCSPISGHRSVSWYQQTPGQGLQFLFEYFSETQRNKGNFPGRFSGRQFSNSRSEMNVSTLELGDSALYLCASSTPAGREAFFGQGTRLTVV.

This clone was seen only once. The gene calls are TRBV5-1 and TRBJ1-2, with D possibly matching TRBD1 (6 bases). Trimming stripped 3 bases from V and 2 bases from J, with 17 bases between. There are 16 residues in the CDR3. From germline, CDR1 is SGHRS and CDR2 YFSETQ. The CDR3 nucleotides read TGCGCCAGCAGCTCCCAACAGGGAAGGGAAAACTATGGCTACACCTTC. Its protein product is CASSSQQGRENYGYTF.

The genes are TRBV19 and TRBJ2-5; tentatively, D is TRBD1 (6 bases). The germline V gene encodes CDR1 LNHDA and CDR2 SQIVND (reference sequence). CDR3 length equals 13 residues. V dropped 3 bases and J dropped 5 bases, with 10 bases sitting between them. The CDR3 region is CASSMQGKETQYF. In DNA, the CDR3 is TGTGCCAGTAGTATGCAGGGGAAGGAGACCCAGTACTTC.

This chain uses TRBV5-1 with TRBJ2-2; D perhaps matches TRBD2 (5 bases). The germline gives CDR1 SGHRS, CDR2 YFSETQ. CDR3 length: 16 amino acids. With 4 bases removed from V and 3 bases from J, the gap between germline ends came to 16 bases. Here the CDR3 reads CASSPDAGGYTGELFF. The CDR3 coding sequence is TGCGCCAGCAGCCCAGACGCGGGCGGATACACCGGGGAGCTGTTTTTT.

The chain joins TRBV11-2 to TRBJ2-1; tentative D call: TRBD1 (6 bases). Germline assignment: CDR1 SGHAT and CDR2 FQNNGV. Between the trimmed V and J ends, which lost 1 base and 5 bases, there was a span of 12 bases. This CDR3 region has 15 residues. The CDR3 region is CASSLGQGSHNEQFF. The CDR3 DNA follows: TGTGCCAGCAGCTTAGGGCAGGGGAGCCACAATGAGCAGTTCTTC.

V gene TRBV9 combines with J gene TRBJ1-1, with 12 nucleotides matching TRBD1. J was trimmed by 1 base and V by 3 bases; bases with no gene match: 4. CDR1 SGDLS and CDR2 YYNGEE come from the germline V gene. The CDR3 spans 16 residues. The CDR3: CASSEGQGAKNTEAFF. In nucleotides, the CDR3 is TGTGCCAGCAGCGAGGGACAGGGGGCGAAGAACACTGAAGCTTTCTTT.

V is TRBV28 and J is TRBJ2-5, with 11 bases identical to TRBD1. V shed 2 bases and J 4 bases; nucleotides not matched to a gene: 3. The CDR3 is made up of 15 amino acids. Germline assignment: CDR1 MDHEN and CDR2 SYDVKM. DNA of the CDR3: TGTGCCAGCAGTTTACGGACAGGGGGCATAGAGACCCAGTACTTC. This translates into CASSLRTGGIETQYF.